This TCR beta chain was recovered during a study of T-cell memory formation after mild COVID-19. In its sample, this clonotype was seen a few times. Its antigen remains unknown. Findings of the study overall: Mainly in CM and EM were contracting CD4+ clones; CD8+ were in EMRA.

MiXCR was run by TCRdb on the 5' RACE reads, yielding one entry per CDR3 protein. The table has a few hundred thousand distinct CDR3 sequences, approximately 15% seen once. Trimming took 2 bases from V and 4 from J; bases not matched to a gene: 10. The CDR3 has 17 residues. The germline V gene has CDR1 SGDLS and CDR2 YYNGEE. The J gene is TRBJ2-3, the V gene TRBV9, with 10 bases that match TRBD2. Specimen: PBMCs or a T cell subset sorted from them (not recorded which). This TCR derives from a man in his late teens or twenties who had mild COVID-19 (a few samples of this study predate the infection). Cell type and time point are not known. In DNA form, the CDR3 reads TGTGCCAGCAGCGTCGCTAGCGGGGGAGATTACCCAGATACGCAGTATTTT. This gives the protein CASSVASGGDYPDTQYF.